This entry is about one T cell receptor (beta chain). The antigen it binds to is not known. Germline and junction disagree at one end, which may indicate a read error. The sample comes from a study of metastatic and nonmetastatic thyroid tumors (dated by TCRdb to about 2020). With regard to the full study: The researchers compared repertoires between peripheral blood samples and tumor or nodule tissue samples from patients with malignant or benign thyroid disease. Overall study results and their limits: In both blood and tumor samples, malignant tumors were reported to have significantly higher TCR beta diversity than benign nodules.

CDR3 length: 13 amino acids, cysteine to phenylalanine. Kept here is only the CDR3 DNA, which spans 39 bases and is read in frame from base 1. Reading the germline V gene gives CDR1 SGHRS and CDR2 YFSETQ. Library method: PCR. Sequencer: Illumina HiSeq 4000. The TCR beta-chain CDR3 region of each patient was profiled by high-throughput sequencing. The paper's processing steps were these. A classifier to discriminate distant-metastatic papillary thyroid cancer patients was built from CDR3 differences across clinicopathological groups. The Shannon index was used to assess repertoire diversity, and the Morisita-Horn index was used to assess tumor-blood repertoire similarity. The public reads were reprocessed in TCRdb via fastp at Q25 and MiXCR, keeping in-frame beta chains. For this entry, the V and J calls and clone size follow TCRdb and not the study's own pipeline. The sample table lists roughly 5,000 clones, 25% to 30% of them with a count of one. The leading ten clones occupy 12% to 15% of the sample.

No treatment had been received by any patient before thyroid surgery. Using T-cell receptor beta sequencing, the study looked back at clinical samples from patients collected from about 2011 to 2019. This clonotype was sampled from a female donor with papillary thyroid cancer or a benign thyroid nodule (not recorded which). Some clones in this sample may be carry-over from other donors' samples. The V gene is TRBV5-1 and the J gene is TRBJ2-3; the D gene remains uncertain. Sequencing input: adjacent normal tissue. The DNA sequence reads TGCGCCAGTGCTAAGGGATACACAGATGCGCAGTATTTT. Protein translation: CASAKGYTDAQYF.